The T cell receptor (beta chain) under discussion was sequenced for a study of STAT5B mutations in CD4+ large granular lymphocyte leukemia. Notes on the study in general: About a quarter of private leukemic clonotypes occurred rarely in other patients' non-leukemic repertoires. CD4-sorted patient repertoires seemed more clonal than healthy CD4+ repertoires.

Produced via immunoSEQ multiplex PCR; TCRdb's table is partial and in-frame only. The sample includes some 38,000 clones, about 80% of them seen just once. CDR1 is SGHTA and CDR2 is FQGTGA in the germline V gene. Trimming took off 5 bases at V and 6 bases at J, with 20 bases between the two ends. The CDR3 covers 15 residues. Concerning this clone itself: The antigen remains undetermined.

Sequenced material: CD4+ T cells from blood buffy coats. This TCR came from a human donor in good health. V is TRBV7-3 and J is TRBJ2-7, with D possibly TRBD2 on 5 matching bases. The CDR3 spells CASSPGGYPGREQYF. The DNA for the CDR3 is TGTGCCAGCAGCCCGGGCGGGTATCCAGGCCGCGAGCAGTACTTC.